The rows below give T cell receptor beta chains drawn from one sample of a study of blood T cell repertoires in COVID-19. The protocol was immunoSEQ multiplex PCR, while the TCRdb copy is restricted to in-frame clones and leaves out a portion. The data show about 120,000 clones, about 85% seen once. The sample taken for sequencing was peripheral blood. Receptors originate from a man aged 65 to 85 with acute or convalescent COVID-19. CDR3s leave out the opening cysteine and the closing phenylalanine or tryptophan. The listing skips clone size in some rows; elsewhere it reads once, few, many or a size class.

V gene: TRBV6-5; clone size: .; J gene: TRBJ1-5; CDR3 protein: ASTGFGDQPQH
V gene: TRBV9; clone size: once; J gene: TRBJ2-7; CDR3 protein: ASSGRSGGGYYEQY
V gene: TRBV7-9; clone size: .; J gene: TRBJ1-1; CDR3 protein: ASSLLAEAF
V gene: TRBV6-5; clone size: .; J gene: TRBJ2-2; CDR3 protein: ASSATGGETGELF
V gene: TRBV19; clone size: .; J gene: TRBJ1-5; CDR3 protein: ASSRTDRGREWPQH
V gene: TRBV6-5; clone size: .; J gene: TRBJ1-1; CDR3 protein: ASRPTGGSEAF
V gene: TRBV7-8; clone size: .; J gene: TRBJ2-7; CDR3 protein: ASSFSGNSYEQY
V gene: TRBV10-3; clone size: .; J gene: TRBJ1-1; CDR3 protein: AISASNREKNTEAF
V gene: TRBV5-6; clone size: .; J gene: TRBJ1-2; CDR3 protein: ASRPLASSTGGNYGYT
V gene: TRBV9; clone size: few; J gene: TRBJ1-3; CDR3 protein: ASSAPVGSGNTIY
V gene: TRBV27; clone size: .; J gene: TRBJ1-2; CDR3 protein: ASRPTGQPNYGYT
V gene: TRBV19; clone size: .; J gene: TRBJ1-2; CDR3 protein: ASSVFVGGGGTNYGYT
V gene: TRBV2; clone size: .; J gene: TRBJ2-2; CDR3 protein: ASSVGGTPNTGELF
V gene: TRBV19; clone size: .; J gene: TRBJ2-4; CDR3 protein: ASSIRLAGGRRDIQY
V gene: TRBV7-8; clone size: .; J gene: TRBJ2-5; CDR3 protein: ASSPPGGEETQY
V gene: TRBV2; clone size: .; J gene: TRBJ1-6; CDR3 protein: ASSAAGWRSPLH
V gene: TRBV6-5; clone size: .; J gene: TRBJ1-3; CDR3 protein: ASSSTGEEY
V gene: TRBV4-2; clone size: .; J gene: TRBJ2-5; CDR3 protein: ASSQEDSKETQY
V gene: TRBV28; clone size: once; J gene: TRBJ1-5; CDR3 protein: ASSTFLTTRGNQPQH
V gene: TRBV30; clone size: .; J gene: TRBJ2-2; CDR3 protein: AWSGNSDRGRNGELF
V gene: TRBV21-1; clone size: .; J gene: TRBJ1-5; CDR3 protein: ASSILRRPGQPQH
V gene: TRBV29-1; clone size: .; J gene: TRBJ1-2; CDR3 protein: SVFPPDRSNGYT
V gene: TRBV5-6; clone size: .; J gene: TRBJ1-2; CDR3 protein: ASSLWHDYGYT
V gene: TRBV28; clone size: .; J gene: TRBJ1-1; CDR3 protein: ASSLGTAIF
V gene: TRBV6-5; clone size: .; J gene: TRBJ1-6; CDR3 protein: ASSSRLRQGSPLH
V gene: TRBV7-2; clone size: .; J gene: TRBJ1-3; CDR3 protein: ASRLPGSGNTIY
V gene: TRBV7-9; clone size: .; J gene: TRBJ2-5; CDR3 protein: ASRLGEETQY
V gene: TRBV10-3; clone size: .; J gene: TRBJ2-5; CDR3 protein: ATRTSEETQY
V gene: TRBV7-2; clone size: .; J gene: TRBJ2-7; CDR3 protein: ASSLEGRITNEQY
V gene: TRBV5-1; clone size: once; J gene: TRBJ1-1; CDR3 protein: ASSLETGKAEAF
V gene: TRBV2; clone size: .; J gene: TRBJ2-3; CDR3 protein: ASNLLAGGRTDTQY
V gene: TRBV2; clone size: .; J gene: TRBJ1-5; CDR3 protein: ASNPGGNQPQH
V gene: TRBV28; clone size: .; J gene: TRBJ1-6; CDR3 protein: ASNPLGGYYSPLH
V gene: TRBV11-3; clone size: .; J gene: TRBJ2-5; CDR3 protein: ASSLGLQETQY
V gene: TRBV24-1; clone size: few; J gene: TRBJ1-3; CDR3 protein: ATSDLYRDSGNTIY
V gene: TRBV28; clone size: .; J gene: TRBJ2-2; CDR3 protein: ASSSGLNTGELF
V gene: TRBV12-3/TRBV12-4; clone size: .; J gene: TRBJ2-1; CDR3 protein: ASSLEGGLGQF
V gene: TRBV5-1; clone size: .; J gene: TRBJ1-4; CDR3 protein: ASSTLGQGNEKLF
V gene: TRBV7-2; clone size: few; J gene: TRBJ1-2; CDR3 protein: ASSRSGGYT
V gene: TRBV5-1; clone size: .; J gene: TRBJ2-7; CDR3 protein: ASSLGTGISYEQY
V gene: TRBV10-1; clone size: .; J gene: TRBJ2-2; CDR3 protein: ASSEWATGELF
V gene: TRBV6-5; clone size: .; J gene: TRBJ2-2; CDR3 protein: ASRRELNTGELF
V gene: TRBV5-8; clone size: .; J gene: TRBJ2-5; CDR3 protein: ASSLTRGETQY
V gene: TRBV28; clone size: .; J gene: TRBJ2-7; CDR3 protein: ASSFPGQGYEQY
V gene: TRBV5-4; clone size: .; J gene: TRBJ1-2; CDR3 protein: ASSSGTAYGYT
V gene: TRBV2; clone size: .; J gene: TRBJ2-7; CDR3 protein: ASSDRGTASYEQY
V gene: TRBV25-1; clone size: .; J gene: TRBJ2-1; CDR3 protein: ASSSGPNDEQF
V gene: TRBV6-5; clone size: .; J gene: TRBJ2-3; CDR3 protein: AIKGGLVSTDTQY
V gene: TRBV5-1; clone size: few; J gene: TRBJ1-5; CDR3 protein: ASSPDRADQPQH
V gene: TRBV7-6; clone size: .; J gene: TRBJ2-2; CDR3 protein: ASTNGGLHTGELF
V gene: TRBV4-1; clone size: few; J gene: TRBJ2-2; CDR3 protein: ASSSPSGGDTGELF
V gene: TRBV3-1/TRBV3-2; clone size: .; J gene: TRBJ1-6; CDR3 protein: ASSQGGFDSPLH
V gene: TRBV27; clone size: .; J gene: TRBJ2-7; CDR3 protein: ASSPRGPYEQY
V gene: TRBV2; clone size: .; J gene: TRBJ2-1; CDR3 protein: ASSAGGAAYNEQF
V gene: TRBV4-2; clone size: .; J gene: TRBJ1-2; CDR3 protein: ASSQDTGYNWYGYT
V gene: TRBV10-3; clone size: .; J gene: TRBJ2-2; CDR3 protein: AISESGALPGELF
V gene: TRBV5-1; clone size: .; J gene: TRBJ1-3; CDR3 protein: ASSSGSNSGNTIY